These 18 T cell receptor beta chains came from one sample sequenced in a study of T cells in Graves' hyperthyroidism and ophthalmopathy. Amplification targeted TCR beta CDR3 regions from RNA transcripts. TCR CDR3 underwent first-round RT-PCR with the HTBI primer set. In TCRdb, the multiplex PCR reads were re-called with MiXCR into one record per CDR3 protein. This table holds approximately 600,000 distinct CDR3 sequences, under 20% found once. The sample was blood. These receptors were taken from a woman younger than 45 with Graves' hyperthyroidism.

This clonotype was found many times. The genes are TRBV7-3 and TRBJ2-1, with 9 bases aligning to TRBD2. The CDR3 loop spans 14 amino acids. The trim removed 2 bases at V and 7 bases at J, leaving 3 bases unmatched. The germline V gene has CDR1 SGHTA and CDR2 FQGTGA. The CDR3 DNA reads TGTGCCAGCAGCTTACCGACTAGCGGTAATGAGCAGTTCTTC. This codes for CASSLPTSGNEQFF.

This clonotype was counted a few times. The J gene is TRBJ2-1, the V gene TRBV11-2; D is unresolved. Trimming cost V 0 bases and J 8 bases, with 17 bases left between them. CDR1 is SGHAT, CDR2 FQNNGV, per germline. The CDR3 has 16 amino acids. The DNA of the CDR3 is TGTGCCAGCAGCTTAGAGACTCATAAGGGTATCGATGAGCAGTTCTTC. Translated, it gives CASSLETHKGIDEQFF. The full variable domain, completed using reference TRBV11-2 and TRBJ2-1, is EAGVAQSPRYKIIEKRQSVAFWCNPISGHATLYWYQQILGQGPKLLIQFQNNGVVDDSQLPKDRFSAERLKGVDSTLKIQPAKLEDSAVYLCASSLETHKGIDEQFFGPGTRLTVL.

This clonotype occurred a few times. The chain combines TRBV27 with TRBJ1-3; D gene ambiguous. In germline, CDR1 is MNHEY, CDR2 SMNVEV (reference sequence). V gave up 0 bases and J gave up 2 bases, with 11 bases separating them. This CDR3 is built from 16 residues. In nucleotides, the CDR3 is TGTGCCAGCAGTTTATCGAAAAGGAACCCTGGAAACACCATATATTTT. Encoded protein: CASSLSKRNPGNTIYF.

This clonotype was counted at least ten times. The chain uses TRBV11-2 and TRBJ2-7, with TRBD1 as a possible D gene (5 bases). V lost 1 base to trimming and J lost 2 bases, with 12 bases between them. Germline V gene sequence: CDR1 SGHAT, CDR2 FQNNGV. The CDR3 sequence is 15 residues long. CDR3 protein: CASSLGAGLAYEQYF. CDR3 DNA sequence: TGTGCCAGCAGCTTAGGGGCAGGGCTTGCCTACGAGCAGTACTTC.

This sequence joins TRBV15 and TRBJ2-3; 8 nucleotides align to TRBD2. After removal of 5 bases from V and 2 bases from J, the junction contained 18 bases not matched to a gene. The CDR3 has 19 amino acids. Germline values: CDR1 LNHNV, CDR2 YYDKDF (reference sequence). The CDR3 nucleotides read TGTGCCACCAGCCCCCCGGGTCTAGCGGGCTTGGAACACACAGATACGCAGTATTTT. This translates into CATSPPGLAGLEHTDTQYF.

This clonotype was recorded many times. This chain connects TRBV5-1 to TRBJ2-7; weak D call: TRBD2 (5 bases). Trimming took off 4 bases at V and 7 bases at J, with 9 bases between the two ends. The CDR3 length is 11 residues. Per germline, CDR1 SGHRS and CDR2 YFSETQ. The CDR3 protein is CASSTTGEQYF. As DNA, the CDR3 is TGCGCCAGCAGCACCACGGGGGAGCAGTACTTC.

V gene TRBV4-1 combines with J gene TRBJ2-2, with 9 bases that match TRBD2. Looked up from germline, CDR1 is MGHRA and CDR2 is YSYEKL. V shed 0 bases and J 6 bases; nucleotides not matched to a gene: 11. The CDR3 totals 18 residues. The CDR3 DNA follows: TGCGCCAGCAGCCAAGAGGTCGGCCTAGCGGGAATGGCCGGGGAGCTGTTTTTT. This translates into CASSQEVGLAGMAGELFF.

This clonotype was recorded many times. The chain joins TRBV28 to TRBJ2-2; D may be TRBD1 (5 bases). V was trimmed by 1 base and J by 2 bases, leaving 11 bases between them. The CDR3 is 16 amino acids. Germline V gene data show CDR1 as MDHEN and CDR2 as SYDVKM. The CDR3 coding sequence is TGTGCCAGCAGTTTATCCCCCAGGACAAACACCGGGGAGCTGTTTTTT. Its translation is CASSLSPRTNTGELFF.

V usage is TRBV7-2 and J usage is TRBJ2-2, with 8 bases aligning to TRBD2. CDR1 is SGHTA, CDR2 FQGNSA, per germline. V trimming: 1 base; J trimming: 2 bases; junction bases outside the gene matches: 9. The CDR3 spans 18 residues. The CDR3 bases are TGTGCCAGCAGCTTAGTGATGGTAGTAGCGGGAAACACCGGGGAGCTGTTTTTT. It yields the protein CASSLVMVVAGNTGELFF.

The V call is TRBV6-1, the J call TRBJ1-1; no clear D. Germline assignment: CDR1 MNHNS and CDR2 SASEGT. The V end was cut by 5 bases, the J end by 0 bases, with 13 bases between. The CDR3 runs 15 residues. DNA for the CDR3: TGTGCCAGCAGTCTTGGACCGAAAATGAACACTGAAGCTTTCTTT. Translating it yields CASSLGPKMNTEAFF.

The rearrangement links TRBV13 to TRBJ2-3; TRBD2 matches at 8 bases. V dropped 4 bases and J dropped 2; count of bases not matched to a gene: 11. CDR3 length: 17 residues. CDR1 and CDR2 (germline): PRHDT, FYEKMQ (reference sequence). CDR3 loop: CASSSTGTSGPTDTQYF. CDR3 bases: TGTGCCAGCAGCTCTACAGGAACTAGCGGCCCCACAGATACGCAGTATTTT.

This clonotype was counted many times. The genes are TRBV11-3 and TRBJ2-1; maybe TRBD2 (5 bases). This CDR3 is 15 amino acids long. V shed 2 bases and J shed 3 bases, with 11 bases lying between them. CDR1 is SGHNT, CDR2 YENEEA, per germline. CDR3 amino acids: CASSLSRGYYNEQFF. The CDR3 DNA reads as TGTGCCAGCAGCTTATCCCGGGGTTACTACAATGAGCAGTTCTTC.

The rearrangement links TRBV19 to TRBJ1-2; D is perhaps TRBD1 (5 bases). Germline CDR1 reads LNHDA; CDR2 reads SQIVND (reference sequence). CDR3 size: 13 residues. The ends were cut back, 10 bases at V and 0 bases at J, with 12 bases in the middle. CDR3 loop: CATFTGANYGYTF. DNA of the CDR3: TGTGCCACCTTTACGGGGGCTAACTATGGCTACACCTTC.

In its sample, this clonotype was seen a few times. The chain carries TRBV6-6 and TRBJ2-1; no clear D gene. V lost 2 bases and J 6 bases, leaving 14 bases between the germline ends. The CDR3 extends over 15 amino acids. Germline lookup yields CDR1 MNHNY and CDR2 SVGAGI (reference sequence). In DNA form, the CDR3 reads TGTGCCAGCAGTTACCTCTTGGGCTATTCCAATGAGCAGTTCTTC. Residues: CASSYLLGYSNEQFF.

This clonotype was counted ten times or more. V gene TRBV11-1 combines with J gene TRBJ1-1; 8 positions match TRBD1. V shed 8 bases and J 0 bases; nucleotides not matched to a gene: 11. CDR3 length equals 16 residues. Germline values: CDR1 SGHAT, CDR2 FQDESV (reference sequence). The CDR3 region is CASSPYRTGMNTEAFF. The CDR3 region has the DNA TGTGCCAGCTCCCCGTATCGGACAGGGATGAACACTGAAGCTTTCTTT.

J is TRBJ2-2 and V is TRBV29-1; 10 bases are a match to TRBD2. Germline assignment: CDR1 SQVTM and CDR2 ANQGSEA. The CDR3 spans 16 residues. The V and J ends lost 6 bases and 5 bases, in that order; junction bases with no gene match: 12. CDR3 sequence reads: CSVVETNSGGTGELFF. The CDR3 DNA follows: TGCAGCGTAGTCGAGACTAATAGCGGGGGGACCGGGGAGCTGTTTTTT.

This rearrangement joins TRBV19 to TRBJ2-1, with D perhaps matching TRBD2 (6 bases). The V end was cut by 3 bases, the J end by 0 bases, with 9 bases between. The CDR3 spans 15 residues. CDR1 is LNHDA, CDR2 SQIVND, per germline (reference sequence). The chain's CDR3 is CASSMVGSSYNEQFF. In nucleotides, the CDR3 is TGTGCCAGTAGTATGGTCGGGAGCTCCTACAATGAGCAGTTCTTC.

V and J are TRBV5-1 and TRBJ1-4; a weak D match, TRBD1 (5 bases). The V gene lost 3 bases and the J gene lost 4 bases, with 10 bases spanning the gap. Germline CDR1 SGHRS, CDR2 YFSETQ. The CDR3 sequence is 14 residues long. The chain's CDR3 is CASSSQGDNEKLFF. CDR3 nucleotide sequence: TGCGCCAGCAGCTCCCAAGGGGATAATGAAAAACTGTTTTTT.